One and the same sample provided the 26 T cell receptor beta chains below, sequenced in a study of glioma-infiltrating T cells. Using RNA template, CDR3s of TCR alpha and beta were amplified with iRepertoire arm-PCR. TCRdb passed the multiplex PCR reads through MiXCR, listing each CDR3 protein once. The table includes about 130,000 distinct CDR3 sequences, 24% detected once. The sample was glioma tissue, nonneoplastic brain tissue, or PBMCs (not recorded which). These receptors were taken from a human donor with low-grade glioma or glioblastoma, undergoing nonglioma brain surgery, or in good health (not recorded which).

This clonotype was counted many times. CDR3 in DNA: TGTGCCAGCAGTTTGACTAGCCCAGATACGCAGTATTTT. Its translation: CASSLTSPDTQYF. J is TRBJ2-3 and V is TRBV28; 7 positions match TRBD2. Germline values: CDR1 MDHEN, CDR2 SYDVKM. Trimming took 3 bases from V and 4 from J; bases not matched to a gene: 1. The length of the CDR3 is 13 residues. Full variable domain (missing parts from reference TRBV28 and TRBJ2-3): DVKVTQSSRYLVKRTGEKVFLECVQDMDHENMFWYRQDPGLGLRLIYFSYDVKMKEKGDIPEGYSVSREKKERFSLILESASTNQTSMYLCASSLTSPDTQYFGPGTRLTVL.

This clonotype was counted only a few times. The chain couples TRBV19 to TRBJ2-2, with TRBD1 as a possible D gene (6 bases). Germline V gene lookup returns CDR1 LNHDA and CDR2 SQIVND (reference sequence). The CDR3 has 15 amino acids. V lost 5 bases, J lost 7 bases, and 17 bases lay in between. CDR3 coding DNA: TGTGCCAGTAGTCATCGGACTGGGGGCCTCGGGGAGCTGTTTTTT. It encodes CASSHRTGGLGELFF.

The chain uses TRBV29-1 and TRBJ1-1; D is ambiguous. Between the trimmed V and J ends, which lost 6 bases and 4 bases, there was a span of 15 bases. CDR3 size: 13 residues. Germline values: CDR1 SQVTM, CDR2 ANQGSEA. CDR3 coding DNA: TGCAGCGTCCGTTTTATCATGAGCACTGAAGCTTTCTTT. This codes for CSVRFIMSTEAFF. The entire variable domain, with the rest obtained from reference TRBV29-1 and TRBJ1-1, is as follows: SAVISQKPSRDICQRGTSLTIQCQVDSQVTMMFWYRQQPGQSLTLIATANQGSEATYESGFVIDKFPISRPNLTFSTLTVSNMSPEDSSIYLCSVRFIMSTEAFFGQGTRLTVV.

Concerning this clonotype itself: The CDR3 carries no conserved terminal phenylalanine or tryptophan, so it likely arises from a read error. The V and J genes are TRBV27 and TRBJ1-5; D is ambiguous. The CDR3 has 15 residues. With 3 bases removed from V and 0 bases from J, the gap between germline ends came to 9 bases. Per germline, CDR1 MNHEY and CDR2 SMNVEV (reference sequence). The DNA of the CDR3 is TGTGCCAGCAGTTTCAGAAGAGATAGCAATCAGCCCCAGCATCTT. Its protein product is CASSFRRDSNQPQHL.

This CDR3 reads CASSQPGGGANIQYF. CDR3 coding DNA: TGTGCCAGCTCACAACCGGGTGGAGGGGCAAACATTCAGTACTTC. The chain uses TRBV18 and TRBJ2-4; D is perhaps TRBD2 (6 bases). V lost 4 bases and J lost 6, with 16 bases in between. This CDR3 is built from 15 residues. In germline, CDR1 is KGHSH, CDR2 LQKENI.

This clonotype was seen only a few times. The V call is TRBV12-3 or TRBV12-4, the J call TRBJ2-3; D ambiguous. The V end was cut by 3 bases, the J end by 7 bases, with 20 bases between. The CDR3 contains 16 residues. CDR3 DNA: TGTGCCAGCAGTTTGTACCGGCAGCCCCCGCGGAATACGCAGTATTTT. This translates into CASSLYRQPPRNTQYF.

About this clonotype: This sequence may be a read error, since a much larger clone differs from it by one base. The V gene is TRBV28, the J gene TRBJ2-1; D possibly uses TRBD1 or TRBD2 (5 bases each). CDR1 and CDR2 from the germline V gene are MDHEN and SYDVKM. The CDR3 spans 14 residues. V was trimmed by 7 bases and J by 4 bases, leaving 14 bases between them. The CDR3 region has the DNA TGTGCCAGCATTTTCCGGGGACCATACAATGAGCAGTTCTTC. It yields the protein CASIFRGPYNEQFF. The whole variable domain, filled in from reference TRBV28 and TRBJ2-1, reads DVKVTQSSRYLVKRTGEKVFLECVQDMDHENMFWYRQDPGLGLRLIYFSYDVKMKEKGDIPEGYSVSREKKERFSLILESASTNQTSMYLCASIFRGPYNEQFFGPGTRLTVL.

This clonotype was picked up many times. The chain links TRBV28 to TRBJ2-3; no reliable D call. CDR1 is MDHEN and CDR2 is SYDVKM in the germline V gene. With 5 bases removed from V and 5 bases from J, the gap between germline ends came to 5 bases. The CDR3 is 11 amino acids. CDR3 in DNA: TGTGCCAGCAGTCCGCAAGATACGCAGTATTTT. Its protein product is CASSPQDTQYF.

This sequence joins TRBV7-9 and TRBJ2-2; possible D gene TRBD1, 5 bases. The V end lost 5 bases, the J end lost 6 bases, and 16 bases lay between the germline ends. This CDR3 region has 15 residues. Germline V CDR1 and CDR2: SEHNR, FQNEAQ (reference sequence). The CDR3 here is CASSLGGPRAGELFF. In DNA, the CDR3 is TGTGCCAGCAGCCTGGGCGGCCCCAGGGCCGGGGAGCTGTTTTTT. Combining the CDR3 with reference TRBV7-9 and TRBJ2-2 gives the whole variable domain DTGVSQNPRHKITKRGQNVTFRCDPISEHNRLYWYRQTLGQGPEFLTYFQNEAQLEKSRLLSDRFSAERPKGSFSTLEIQRTEQGDSAMYLCASSLGGPRAGELFFGEGSRLTVL.

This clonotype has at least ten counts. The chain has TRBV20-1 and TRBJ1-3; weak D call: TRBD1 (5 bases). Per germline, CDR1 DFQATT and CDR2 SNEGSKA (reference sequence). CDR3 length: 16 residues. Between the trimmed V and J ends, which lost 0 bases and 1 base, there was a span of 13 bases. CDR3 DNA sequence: TGCAGTGCTAGAGATTACCTCAGGGATTCTGGAAACACCATATATTTT. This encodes CSARDYLRDSGNTIYF.

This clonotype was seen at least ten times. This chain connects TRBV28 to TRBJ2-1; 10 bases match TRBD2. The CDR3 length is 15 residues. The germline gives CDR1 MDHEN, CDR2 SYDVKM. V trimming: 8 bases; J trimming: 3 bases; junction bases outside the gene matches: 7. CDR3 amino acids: CASDLSGGGYNEQFF. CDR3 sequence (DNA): TGTGCCAGCGACTTGAGCGGGGGGGGCTACAATGAGCAGTTCTTC.

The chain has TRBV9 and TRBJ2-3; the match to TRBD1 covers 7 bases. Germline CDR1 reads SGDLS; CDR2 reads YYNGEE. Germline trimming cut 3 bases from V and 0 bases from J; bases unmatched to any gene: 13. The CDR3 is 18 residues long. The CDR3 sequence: CASSALLRGTLSTDTQYF. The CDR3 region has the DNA TGTGCCAGCAGCGCCCTACTCAGGGGGACCCTTAGCACAGATACGCAGTATTTT.

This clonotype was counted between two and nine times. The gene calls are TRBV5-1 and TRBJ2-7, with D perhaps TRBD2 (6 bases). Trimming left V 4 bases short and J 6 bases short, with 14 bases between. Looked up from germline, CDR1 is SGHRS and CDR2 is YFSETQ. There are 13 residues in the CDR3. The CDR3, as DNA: TGCGCCAGCAGCCTACTCGGGGGTGGCGAGCAGTACGTC. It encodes CASSLLGGGEQYV.

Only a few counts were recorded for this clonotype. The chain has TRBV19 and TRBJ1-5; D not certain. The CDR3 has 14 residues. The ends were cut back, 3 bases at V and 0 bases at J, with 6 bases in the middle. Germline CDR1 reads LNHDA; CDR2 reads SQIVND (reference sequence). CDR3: CASSIWHSNQPQHF. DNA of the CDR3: TGTGCCAGTAGTATTTGGCATAGCAATCAGCCCCAGCATTTT.

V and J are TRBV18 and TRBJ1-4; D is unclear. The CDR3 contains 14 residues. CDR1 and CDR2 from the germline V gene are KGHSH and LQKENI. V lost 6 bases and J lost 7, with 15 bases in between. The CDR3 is CASSLQASREKLFF. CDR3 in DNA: TGTGCCAGCTCCTTGCAGGCCTCCCGTGAAAAACTGTTTTTT.

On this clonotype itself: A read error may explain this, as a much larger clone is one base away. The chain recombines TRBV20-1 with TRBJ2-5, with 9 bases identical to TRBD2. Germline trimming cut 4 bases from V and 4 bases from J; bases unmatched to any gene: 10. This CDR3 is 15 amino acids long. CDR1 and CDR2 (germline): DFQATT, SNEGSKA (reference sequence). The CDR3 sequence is CSANSSRGGLETQYF. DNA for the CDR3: TGCAGTGCTAACTCTTCGCGGGGGGGCCTAGAGACCCAGTACTTC.

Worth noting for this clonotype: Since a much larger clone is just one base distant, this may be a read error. In DNA, the CDR3 is TGCAGTGCTAACCCCCTGCGTGGGGGCACAGATATGCAGTATTTT. Translated, it gives CSANPLRGGTDMQYF. The chain couples TRBV20-1 to TRBJ2-3, with D possibly being TRBD1 (6 bases). The germline gives CDR1 DFQATT, CDR2 SNEGSKA (reference sequence). The CDR3 length is 15 residues.

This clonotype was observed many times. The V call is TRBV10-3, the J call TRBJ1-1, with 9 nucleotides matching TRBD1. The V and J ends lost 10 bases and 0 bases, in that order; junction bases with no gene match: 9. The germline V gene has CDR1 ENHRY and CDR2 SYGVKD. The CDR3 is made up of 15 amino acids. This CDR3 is CATQGTGTMNTEAFF. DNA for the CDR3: TGTGCCACCCAAGGGACAGGGACCATGAACACTGAAGCTTTCTTT.

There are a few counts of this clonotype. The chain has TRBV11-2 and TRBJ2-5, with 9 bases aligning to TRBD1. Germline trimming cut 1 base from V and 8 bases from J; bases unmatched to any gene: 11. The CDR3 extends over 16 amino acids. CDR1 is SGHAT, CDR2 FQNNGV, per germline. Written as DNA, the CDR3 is TGTGCCAGCAGCTTAGCACGGACAGGGGAGTACGGAACCCAGTACTTC. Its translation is CASSLARTGEYGTQYF.

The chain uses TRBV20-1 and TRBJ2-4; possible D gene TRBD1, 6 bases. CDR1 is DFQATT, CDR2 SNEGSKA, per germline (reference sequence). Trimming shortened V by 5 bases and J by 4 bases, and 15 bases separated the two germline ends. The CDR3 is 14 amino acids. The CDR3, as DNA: TGCAGTGCTCCCCTCCGGGACATGAAAAACATTCAGTACTTC. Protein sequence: CSAPLRDMKNIQYF.

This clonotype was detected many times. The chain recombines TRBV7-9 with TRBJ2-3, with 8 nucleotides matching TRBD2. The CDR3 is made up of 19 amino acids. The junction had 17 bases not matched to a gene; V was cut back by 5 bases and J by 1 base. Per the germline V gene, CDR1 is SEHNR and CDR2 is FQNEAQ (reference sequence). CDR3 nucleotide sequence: TGTGCCAGCAGCCCCAACCTCGGACTAGCCGCCGGTCGCACAGATACGCAGTATTTT. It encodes CASSPNLGLAAGRTDTQYF.

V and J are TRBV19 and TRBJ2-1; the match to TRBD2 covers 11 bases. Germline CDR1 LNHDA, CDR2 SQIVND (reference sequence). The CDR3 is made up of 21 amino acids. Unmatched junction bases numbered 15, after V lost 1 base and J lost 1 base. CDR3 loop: CASSIAGSPSGGRVSYNEQFF. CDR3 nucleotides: TGTGCCAGTAGTATAGCTGGTTCCCCTAGCGGGGGGCGGGTTTCCTACAATGAGCAGTTCTTC.

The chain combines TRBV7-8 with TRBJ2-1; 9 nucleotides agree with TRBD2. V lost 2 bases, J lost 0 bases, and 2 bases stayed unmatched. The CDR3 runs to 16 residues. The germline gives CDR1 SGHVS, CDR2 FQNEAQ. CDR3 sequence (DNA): TGTGCCAGCAGCTTATTGACTAGCGGCTCCTACAATGAGCAGTTCTTC. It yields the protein CASSLLTSGSYNEQFF. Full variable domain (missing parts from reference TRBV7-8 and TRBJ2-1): GAGVSQSPRYKVAKRGQDVALRCDPISGHVSLFWYQQALGQGPEFLTYFQNEAQLDKSGLPSDRFFAERPEGSVSTLKIQRTQQEDSAVYLCASSLLTSGSYNEQFFGPGTRLTVL.

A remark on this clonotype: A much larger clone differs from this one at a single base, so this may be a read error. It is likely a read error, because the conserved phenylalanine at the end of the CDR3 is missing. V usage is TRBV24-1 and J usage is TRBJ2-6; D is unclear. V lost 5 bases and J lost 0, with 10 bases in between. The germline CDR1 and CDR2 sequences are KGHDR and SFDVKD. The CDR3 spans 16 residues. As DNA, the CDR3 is TGTGCCACCAGTGGTTACCAGCTCTCTGGGGCCAACGTCCTGACTTCC. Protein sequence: CATSGYQLSGANVLTS.

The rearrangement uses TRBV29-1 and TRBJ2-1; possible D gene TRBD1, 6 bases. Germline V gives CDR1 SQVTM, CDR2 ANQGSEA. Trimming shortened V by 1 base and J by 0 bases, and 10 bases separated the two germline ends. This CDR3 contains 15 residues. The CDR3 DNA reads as TGCAGCGTTGAAGGGGGGCGGATCTCCTACAATGAGCAGTTCTTC. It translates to CSVEGGRISYNEQFF.

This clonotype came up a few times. CDR3 in amino acids: CATSAPTDRGALIHTQYF. DNA for the CDR3: TGTGCCACCAGTGCCCCGACCGACAGGGGGGCCCTAATTCATACGCAGTATTTT. The chain employs TRBV24-1 and TRBJ2-3; 9 bases map to TRBD1. Germline trimming cut 5 bases from V and 7 bases from J; bases unmatched to any gene: 18. The CDR3 has 18 amino acids. Germline CDR1 and CDR2: KGHDR and SFDVKD.